This T cell receptor beta chain stems from a study of CD8+ T cells in alopecia areata. Study information: Treatment with tofacitinib (6 to 18 months) was followed by 6 months off drug. General observations from the study: Unlike in mice, where it was clearer, TCR sharing across patients was less clear, possibly HLA-related. In lesional scalp, particularly from alopecia totalis/universalis, clonality was higher than in normal scalp. Sequencing of scalp samples also captures resident alphabeta T cells of normal skin.

TCR sequencing used cDNA made by reverse transcription of extracted RNA. Clones were read by immunoSEQ multiplex PCR, and TCRdb kept only the in-frame ones, dropping some. The sample shows about 12,000 clones, more than 50% of them seen only once. The CDR3 has 12 residues. Unmatched junction bases numbered 3, after V lost 7 bases and J lost 0 bases. Germline CDR1 and CDR2: SQVTM and ANQGSEA. Punch biopsies of lesional scalp, plus peripheral blood, were taken from alopecia areata patients. This clone appeared once. Its target is not known. The TCR sequence derives from a human donor with alopecia areata. Sequencing used skin. J is TRBJ2-7 and V is TRBV29-1, with 7 bases identical to TRBD1. CDR3 residues: CSGGGGSYEQYF. DNA for the CDR3: TGCAGCGGAGGGGGCGGCTCCTACGAGCAGTACTTC.